The entry below gives a single T cell receptor (beta chain) sequence along with its context. The CDR3 consists of 13 residues. Trimming removed 5 bases from V and 10 bases from J; junction bases left unmatched: 9. Germline CDR1 and CDR2: SGHNT and YENEEA. The source of the sample is a study of cytomegalovirus exposure and HLA in healthy donors. PCR amplification relied on 60 Vbeta primers (plus 13 Jbeta primers). Assay used: immunoSEQ multiplex PCR; TCRdb lists only in-frame clones, some missing. The sample contains roughly 190,000 clones, about 81% of which appear only once. Sequencing input: PBMCs. The receptor was isolated from a man between 18 and 35 years old in good health and CMV-seronegative. The V call is TRBV11-3, the J call TRBJ1-1, with TRBD1 matching over 8 bases. CDR3 DNA sequence: TGTGCCAGCAGCAAGGACAGGGTAGGATCAGCTTTCTTT. It specifies CASSKDRVGSAFF. Supplemented by reference TRBV11-3 and TRBJ1-1, the full variable domain reads EAGVVQSPRYKIIEKKQPVAFWCNPISGHNTLYWYLQNLGQGPELLIRYENEEAVDDSQLPKDRFSAERLKGVDSTLKIQPAELGDSAVYLCASSKDRVGSAFFGQGTRLTVV.